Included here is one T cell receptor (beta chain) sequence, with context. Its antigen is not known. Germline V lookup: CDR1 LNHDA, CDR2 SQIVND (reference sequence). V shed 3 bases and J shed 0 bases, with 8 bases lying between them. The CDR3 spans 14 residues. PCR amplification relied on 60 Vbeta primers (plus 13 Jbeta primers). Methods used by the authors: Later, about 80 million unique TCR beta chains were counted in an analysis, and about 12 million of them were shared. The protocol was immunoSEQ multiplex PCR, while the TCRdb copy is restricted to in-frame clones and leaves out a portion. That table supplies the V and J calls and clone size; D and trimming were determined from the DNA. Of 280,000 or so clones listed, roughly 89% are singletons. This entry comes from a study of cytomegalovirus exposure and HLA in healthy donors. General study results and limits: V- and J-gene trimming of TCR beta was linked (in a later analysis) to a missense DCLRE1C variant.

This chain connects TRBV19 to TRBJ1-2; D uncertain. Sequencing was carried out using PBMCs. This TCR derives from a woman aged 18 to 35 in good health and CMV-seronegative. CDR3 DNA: TGTGCCAGTAGTATCACAGCAGCTAACTATGGCTACACCTTC. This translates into CASSITAANYGYTF.